The clone carrying this T cell receptor (beta chain) was seen repeatedly, ten times or more. Its matching antigen is unknown. Using constant-segment primers, 5'RACE produced TCR alpha and TCR beta cDNA libraries carrying sample barcodes and UMIs. TCRdb independently ran MiXCR on the 5' RACE reads; one entry per CDR3 protein. The repertoire holds 450,000 to 650,000 distinct CDR3 sequences, with about 20% as singletons. The sample comes from a study of T-cell memory formation after mild COVID-19. As for the study in general: TCR clusters largely stayed donor specific. General study points: The appearance of some responding clones in pre-infection memory suggested that cross-reactive memory joined.

Per the germline V gene, CDR1 is SEHNR and CDR2 is FQNEAQ (reference sequence). V dropped 5 bases and J dropped 1 base, with 15 bases sitting between them. There are 15 residues in the CDR3. Sequencing was done on a sample of PBMCs or a T cell subset sorted from them (not recorded which). This chain links TRBV7-9 with TRBJ2-7; D possibly matches TRBD1 or TRBD2 (6 bases each). The TCR comes from an adult woman who had mild COVID-19 (a few samples of this study predate the infection). Cell type and time point are not known. CDR3 sequence: CASSPAGTQSYEQYF. In DNA, the CDR3 is TGTGCCAGCAGCCCGGCGGGGACACAATCCTACGAGCAGTACTTC.